The sequence of this TCR beta chain was determined in a study of shared clonotypes between healthy human individuals. General study points: What naive subsets generally showed was a larger estimated richness than memory subsets showed. Despite large depth, sorted-subset datasets appeared incompletely sequenced. Non-shared clonotypes displayed generation probabilities falling below those of clonotypes present in all four donors.

To note about this clone: What it binds is not known.

Trimming stripped 0 bases from V and 4 bases from J, with 6 bases between. CDR3 length: 13 residues. Germline V CDR1 and CDR2: LNHNV, YYDKDF (reference sequence). Naive CD45RA+ and memory CD45RA-negative subsets were split from CD4+ cells. Libraries were prepared by immunoSEQ multiplex PCR; TCRdb keeps only in-frame clonotypes and omits some of them. The table shows 2 million to 2.5 million clones, with under 97% occurring only once. The gene calls are TRBV15 and TRBJ1-1; D is unresolved. The source is a man between 18 and 35 years old in good health. Sample: naive CD4+ T cells sorted from blood. Documented subset: CD45RA+ positively selected. The CDR3 bases are TGTGCCACCAGCAGAGATAGGACCACTGAAGCTTTCTTT. The encoded protein is CATSRDRTTEAFF.